The clone carrying this TCR beta chain was detected only a few times. No antigen is known for it. Trimming shortened V by 6 bases and J by 8 bases, and 16 bases separated the two germline ends. Germline loops: CDR1 MRHNA, CDR2 SNTAGT. The CDR3 is made up of 13 amino acids. Then a second PCR, running roughly 7 to 11 cycles, was carried out with a sample-barcoded 5' primer and a J-beta primer mix. Tags on each cDNA molecule came from a template-switch adaptor with 12 random nucleotides. TCRdb reanalysed the 5' RACE reads using MiXCR and keeps one entry per CDR3 protein. The sample lists some 1.7 million distinct CDR3 sequences, 28% occurring once. No fewer than 6 million PBMCs went into each sample. This sample was included in a study of blood T cells in healthy people across ages. General study points: Roughly linearly, TCR beta diversity per million T cells fell as age increased. PBMCs were not sorted, which prevented a conclusive comparison of naive versus antigen-experienced cells.

The sequence came from a woman younger than 45 in good health. Sequenced material: blood. This sequence joins TRBV6-4 and TRBJ1-2; D is possibly TRBD1 (5 bases). DNA for the CDR3: TGTGCCAGCAGGGCCGACAGAAAGGAGGGCTACACCTTC. This gives the protein CASRADRKEGYTF.